A selection of T cell receptor beta chains follows, all from one sample in a study of response to subunit inactivated influenza vaccine. TCRdb reprocessed the RT-PCR reads with MiXCR, giving one entry per CDR3 protein. The sample holds 800,000 or so distinct CDR3 sequences, around 20% seen once. The material sequenced was PBMCs from blood, taken roughly 5 days after vaccination. These receptor sequences come from a man aged 50 to 59 who received an inactivated influenza vaccine. Both conserved end residues are trimmed from each CDR3. A D gene is named only where the DNA matches it firmly.

TRBV29-1 | - | SVATRTDTEAF
TRBV6-2/TRBV6-3 | - | ASSYGLAETQY
TRBV11-2 | - | ASSLRFGGSAYNEQF
TRBV2 | - | ASSQQGGLQQAF
TRBV4-2 | - | ASSLRREGTDTQY
TRBV28 | TRBD1 | ASTSGQGTYEQY
TRBV4-2 | - | ASSLKPSDEQY
TRBV7-8 | - | ASSLSRILQTGELF
TRBV5-1 | TRBD1 | ASNPRGGDGYT
TRBV7-9 | TRBD1 | ASSNRDREETQY
TRBV6-1 | - | ASSEVAGPGQPQH
TRBV7-9 | TRBD2 | ASSFHGLAGAQETQY
TRBV15 | - | ATSQRLGDTQY
TRBV29-1 | - | SVKAQNSYEQY
TRBV20-1 | - | SATRELNTEAF
TRBV7-9 | TRBD2 | ASSVTTSVYNEQF
TRBV11-2 | TRBD2 | ASSREGLAGLRDEQF
TRBV25-1 | - | ASSATSLSEQF
TRBV7-2 | TRBD2 | ASSRGLAGTDTQY
TRBV20-1 | - | SARGYTGELF
TRBV7-2 | - | ASSEMWGHNEQF
TRBV6-2/TRBV6-3 | - | ASGRRNEQF
TRBV28 | TRBD1 | ASSIDRGIRNEQF
TRBV19 | TRBD2 | ASKPAGLANYEQY
TRBV12-3/TRBV12-4 | - | ASSLNGGYNEQF
TRBV5-1 | - | ASRPAGSYYEQY
TRBV30 | - | AWSLTGYEAF
TRBV10-3 | - | AIRGGAMNTEAF
TRBV5-7 | TRBD2 | AISPGQRGLLETQY
TRBV20-1 | TRBD2 | SAIQLAGFSTDTQY
TRBV4-1 | - | ASSQVVIGSTGELF
TRBV7-8 | - | ASSDASTVNTEAF
TRBV24-1 | TRBD2 | ATGLAGQETQY
TRBV29-1 | - | SASTGAGGNQPQH
TRBV10-3 | - | AISEGPLPSYEQY
TRBV6-1 | TRBD1 | ASRTGTGILAF
TRBV7-9 | TRBD1 | ASSQGQGAGELF
TRBV29-1 | - | SSHGGDKGYT
TRBV27 | - | ASSYQRPGPTYNEQF
TRBV7-8 | TRBD1 | ASIIGGLRTEAF
TRBV6-5 | - | ASSYLRAGFRDIQY
TRBV12-3/TRBV12-4 | - | ASRRTRDRTF
TRBV7-3 | - | ASPWRREQY
TRBV11-2 | TRBD1 | ASSLITTGDGYT